This TCR beta chain was captured by sequencing in a study of shared clonotypes between healthy human individuals. About the research overall: Researchers drew samples from two women and three men aged 18 to 49. Study-wide results and caveats: Generation probabilities of non-shared clonotypes were lower (relative to those shared by all four donors).

Only one count was recorded for this clone. Its target is not known. For sorted subsets, 150 to 200 ng DNA per replicate equaled approximately 30,000 T cell genomes. Clones were sequenced by immunoSEQ multiplex PCR, and TCRdb holds only the in-frame ones, with some missing. This sample has 2 million to 2.5 million clones, with over 90% found just once. The germline V gene has CDR1 LGHNA and CDR2 YNFKEQ. J lost 4 bases, V lost 4 bases, and 4 bases had no gene match. This CDR3 is built from 14 residues. This sequence originates from a man in his late teens or twenties in good health. Some clones in this sample may be carry-over from other donors' samples. The chain combines TRBV4-2 with TRBJ2-3; 8 bases are shared with TRBD1. Input material: naive CD4+ T cells from PBMCs. The subset is: CD45RA+ positively selected. CDR3: CASSRGQGADTQYF. As DNA, the CDR3 is TGTGCCAGCAGCCGTGGACAGGGAGCAGATACGCAGTATTTT.